This is a list of T cell receptor beta chains from one sample in a study of blood T cell repertoires in COVID-19. Profiling relied on immunoSEQ multiplex PCR, and the TCRdb table lists in-frame clones only, not all of them. The repertoire includes 200,000 to 300,000 clones, 86% of them detected once, and over 1.5% sits in the top ten. Sequences were obtained from peripheral blood. The receptors were sampled from a man aged 25-45 years with active or convalescent COVID-19. CDR3s include the opening cysteine and the closing phenylalanine or tryptophan. Fields, in order: J gene, clone size, V gene, D gene, CDR3 DNA, CDR3 protein. D genes are given only for firm matches. Some rows have no size entry. The others give once, few or many, or a class for an expanded clone.

j_gene: TRBJ1-5; abundance: .; v_gene: TRBV6-5; d_gene: .; CDR3nt: TGTGCCAGCAGTTACTCGAGCCTCCAGCCCCAGCATTTT; CDR3aa: CASSYSSLQPQHF
j_gene: TRBJ2-7; abundance: .; v_gene: TRBV3-1/TRBV3-2; d_gene: .; CDR3nt: TGTGCCAGCAGCCAAGAACTCGAGCAGTACTTC; CDR3aa: CASSQELEQYF
j_gene: TRBJ1-5; abundance: .; v_gene: TRBV10-2; d_gene: .; CDR3nt: TGCGCCAGCAGTGACCTGACAGGACCCAATCAGCCCCAGCATTTT; CDR3aa: CASSDLTGPNQPQHF
j_gene: TRBJ2-1; abundance: .; v_gene: TRBV15; d_gene: .; CDR3nt: TGTGCCACCAGCAGAGGCGGGGTTGAGCAGTTCTTC; CDR3aa: CATSRGGVEQFF
j_gene: TRBJ2-6; abundance: .; v_gene: TRBV4-1; d_gene: .; CDR3nt: TGCGCCAGCAGCCAAGTAGCTCGCTCTGGGGCCAACGTCCTGACTTTC; CDR3aa: CASSQVARSGANVLTF
j_gene: TRBJ2-7; abundance: .; v_gene: TRBV18; d_gene: TRBD1; CDR3nt: TGTGCCAGCTCACCAAGGACAGGGGACGAGCAGTACTTC; CDR3aa: CASSPRTGDEQYF
j_gene: TRBJ1-2; abundance: .; v_gene: TRBV5-6; d_gene: .; CDR3nt: TGTGCCAGCAGCTTGGCAGGGAACGGCTATGGCTACACCTTC; CDR3aa: CASSLAGNGYGYTF
j_gene: TRBJ2-6; abundance: .; v_gene: TRBV5-1; d_gene: .; CDR3nt: TGCGCCAGCACCAGGTCTTTTCGCGGGGCCAACGTCCTGACTTTC; CDR3aa: CASTRSFRGANVLTF
j_gene: TRBJ2-5; abundance: .; v_gene: TRBV2; d_gene: TRBD2; CDR3nt: TGTGCCTCCTCCGTTAGCGGGGGGGAAGAGACCCAGTACTTC; CDR3aa: CASSVSGGEETQYF
j_gene: TRBJ1-5; abundance: .; v_gene: TRBV28; d_gene: .; CDR3nt: TGTGCCAGCAGTCGTGGTCGTGGGGGGGGTCAGCCCCAGCATTTT; CDR3aa: CASSRGRGGGQPQHF
j_gene: TRBJ2-7; abundance: .; v_gene: TRBV10-1; d_gene: .; CDR3nt: TGCGCCCCCCTGTTTAGGTCGGGCGAGCAGTACTTC; CDR3aa: CAPLFRSGEQYF
j_gene: TRBJ1-2; abundance: .; v_gene: TRBV12-3/TRBV12-4; d_gene: TRBD1; CDR3nt: TGTGCCACAACAGGGGGCGCGAGAGGCTACACCTTC; CDR3aa: CATTGGARGYTF
j_gene: TRBJ1-1; abundance: .; v_gene: TRBV6-5; d_gene: TRBD1; CDR3nt: TGTGCCAGCAATCACAGGGGGCTCGGCGGTGAAGCTTTCTTT; CDR3aa: CASNHRGLGGEAFF
j_gene: TRBJ2-6; abundance: .; v_gene: TRBV13; d_gene: .; CDR3nt: TGTGCCAGCAGCCTACCCGGGAATTACGGGCCCTCTGGGGCCAACGTCCTGACTTTC; CDR3aa: CASSLPGNYGPSGANVLTF
j_gene: TRBJ2-5; abundance: .; v_gene: TRBV13; d_gene: .; CDR3nt: TGTGCCAGCAGCTTATACTCCCAAGAGACCCAGTACTTC; CDR3aa: CASSLYSQETQYF
j_gene: TRBJ1-4; abundance: once; v_gene: TRBV19; d_gene: TRBD1; CDR3nt: TGTGCCAGTAGGACAGGGAGATATGAAAAACTGTTTTTT; CDR3aa: CASRTGRYEKLFF
j_gene: TRBJ2-1; abundance: .; v_gene: TRBV2; d_gene: TRBD2; CDR3nt: TGTGCCAGCAGATTAACCGGGGGGTACAATGAGCAGTTCTTC; CDR3aa: CASRLTGGYNEQFF
j_gene: TRBJ2-2; abundance: .; v_gene: TRBV19; d_gene: .; CDR3nt: TGTGCCAGTAGGATAGCAGGGTACACCGGGGAGCTGTTTTTT; CDR3aa: CASRIAGYTGELFF
j_gene: TRBJ1-3; abundance: once; v_gene: TRBV12-5; d_gene: .; CDR3nt: TGTGCTAGTGGTTTGGGTCCAGGGGACTCTGGAAACACCATATATTTT; CDR3aa: CASGLGPGDSGNTIYF
j_gene: TRBJ1-6; abundance: .; v_gene: TRBV9; d_gene: .; CDR3nt: TGTGCCAGCAGCTCTAGCCCTTCGGCAGGTTCGGGCTATAATTCACCCCTCCACTTT; CDR3aa: CASSSSPSAGSGYNSPLHF
j_gene: TRBJ2-1; abundance: .; v_gene: TRBV11-2; d_gene: .; CDR3nt: TGTGCCAGCAGCTTAGTGGACCCAGGGAACGAGCAGTTCTTC; CDR3aa: CASSLVDPGNEQFF
j_gene: TRBJ2-2; abundance: .; v_gene: TRBV28; d_gene: TRBD2; CDR3nt: TGTGCCAGCAGTTTCGTGACGGGGGGGCCAGCCGGGGAGCTGTTTTTT; CDR3aa: CASSFVTGGPAGELFF
j_gene: TRBJ2-3; abundance: once; v_gene: TRBV5-4; d_gene: TRBD1; CDR3nt: TGTGCCAACTCACCAACACCGGGACAGGGCTCAGATACGCAGTATTTT; CDR3aa: CANSPTPGQGSDTQYF
j_gene: TRBJ1-1; abundance: .; v_gene: TRBV27; d_gene: .; CDR3nt: TGTGCCAGCAGTTCCCAAGGGAGGATAGGTACTGAAGCTTTCTTT; CDR3aa: CASSSQGRIGTEAFF
j_gene: TRBJ1-2; abundance: few; v_gene: TRBV6-5; d_gene: TRBD1; CDR3nt: TGTGCCAGCAGTTACGTAGGGGACAGTAACTATGGCTACACCTTC; CDR3aa: CASSYVGDSNYGYTF
j_gene: TRBJ2-1; abundance: .; v_gene: TRBV6-5; d_gene: TRBD1; CDR3nt: TGTGCCACCACAGGGGGCAATGAGCAGTTCTTC; CDR3aa: CATTGGNEQFF
j_gene: TRBJ1-1; abundance: .; v_gene: TRBV4-1; d_gene: .; CDR3nt: TGCGCCAGCCTGGGGGCGGGGAACACTGAAGCTTTCTTT; CDR3aa: CASLGAGNTEAFF
j_gene: TRBJ1-5; abundance: .; v_gene: TRBV7-8; d_gene: .; CDR3nt: TGTGCCAGCAGCTTAACCCGGAGCGGGAAATATCAGCCCCAGCATTTT; CDR3aa: CASSLTRSGKYQPQHF
j_gene: TRBJ2-2; abundance: .; v_gene: TRBV6-4; d_gene: TRBD1; CDR3nt: TGTGCCAGCAGTGACTCGACAGGGGGTGCACAAACCGGGGAGCTGTTTTTT; CDR3aa: CASSDSTGGAQTGELFF
j_gene: TRBJ1-1; abundance: .; v_gene: TRBV27; d_gene: TRBD1; CDR3nt: TGTGCCAGCAGTTTATCCCACCCTGGACAGGGGCCCACGAACACTGAAGCTTTCTTT; CDR3aa: CASSLSHPGQGPTNTEAFF
j_gene: TRBJ1-4; abundance: .; v_gene: TRBV29-1; d_gene: .; CDR3nt: TGCAGCGTTGAATTTCGAGGCACCGGAACTAATGAAAAACTGTTTTTT; CDR3aa: CSVEFRGTGTNEKLFF
j_gene: TRBJ1-1; abundance: .; v_gene: TRBV5-1; d_gene: TRBD1; CDR3nt: TGCGCCAGCAGCTTGGACAGGGGGCGAACTGAAGCTTTCTTT; CDR3aa: CASSLDRGRTEAFF
j_gene: TRBJ2-3; abundance: .; v_gene: TRBV7-9; d_gene: .; CDR3nt: TGTGCCAGCAGCCCCCGGGTGGGGCGGATTTCAGATACGCAGTATTTT; CDR3aa: CASSPRVGRISDTQYF
j_gene: TRBJ1-3; abundance: few; v_gene: TRBV7-2; d_gene: .; CDR3nt: TGTGCCAGCAGCTTAATCTTCAGCTCTGGAAACACCATATATTTT; CDR3aa: CASSLIFSSGNTIYF
j_gene: TRBJ2-2; abundance: .; v_gene: TRBV27; d_gene: TRBD2; CDR3nt: TGTGCCAGCAATTTAGCGGGGAACACCGGGGAGCTGTTTTTT; CDR3aa: CASNLAGNTGELFF
j_gene: TRBJ2-7; abundance: .; v_gene: TRBV4-1; d_gene: .; CDR3nt: TGCGCCAGCAGCGCCCAACTGAGCTACGAGCAGTACTTC; CDR3aa: CASSAQLSYEQYF
j_gene: TRBJ1-1; abundance: .; v_gene: TRBV9; d_gene: TRBD1; CDR3nt: TGTGCCAGCAGAGCGGGGACAGGGGGCCCGAACACTGAAGCTTTCTTT; CDR3aa: CASRAGTGGPNTEAFF
j_gene: TRBJ2-2; abundance: .; v_gene: TRBV19; d_gene: .; CDR3nt: TGTGCCAGTAGGATGGTCGGGAACACCGGGGAGCTGTTTTTT; CDR3aa: CASRMVGNTGELFF
j_gene: TRBJ2-1; abundance: .; v_gene: TRBV30; d_gene: .; CDR3nt: TGTGCCTGGAGTTACGGGGGCAATGAGCAGTTCTTC; CDR3aa: CAWSYGGNEQFF
j_gene: TRBJ2-2; abundance: .; v_gene: TRBV2; d_gene: .; CDR3nt: TGTGCCAGCAAGCAAGGGGATGCGACCGGGGAGCTGTTTTTT; CDR3aa: CASKQGDATGELFF
j_gene: TRBJ2-4; abundance: .; v_gene: TRBV19; d_gene: .; CDR3nt: TGTGCCAGTAGTATACCCGAGGCTGCCCAAAACATTCAGTACTTC; CDR3aa: CASSIPEAAQNIQYF
j_gene: TRBJ2-1; abundance: .; v_gene: TRBV5-1; d_gene: .; CDR3nt: TGCGCCAGCAGCTTGGAAATTGAGCTCCTCCCAGGCAATGAGCAGTTCTTC; CDR3aa: CASSLEIELLPGNEQFF
j_gene: TRBJ1-2; abundance: .; v_gene: TRBV3-1/TRBV3-2; d_gene: .; CDR3nt: TGTGCCAGCAGCCAAGAGAGCAGGGGCCCCTATGGCTACACCTTC; CDR3aa: CASSQESRGPYGYTF
j_gene: TRBJ1-1; abundance: .; v_gene: TRBV3-1/TRBV3-2; d_gene: .; CDR3nt: TGTGCCAGCAGCCAAGATCGATTCACGGGGGGAACTGAAGCTTTCTTT; CDR3aa: CASSQDRFTGGTEAFF
j_gene: TRBJ1-6; abundance: .; v_gene: TRBV28; d_gene: .; CDR3nt: TGTGCCAGCAGTCGTAGACAGTCTTATAATTCACCCCTCCACTTT; CDR3aa: CASSRRQSYNSPLHF
j_gene: TRBJ1-1; abundance: .; v_gene: TRBV5-5; d_gene: .; CDR3nt: TGTGCCAGCAGCCGGATGGGGGAGGCAGCTTTCTTT; CDR3aa: CASSRMGEAAFF
j_gene: TRBJ2-6; abundance: .; v_gene: TRBV5-8; d_gene: TRBD2; CDR3nt: TGTGCCAGCAGCTGGGCGGGGGACTCTGGGGCCAACGTCCTGACTTTC; CDR3aa: CASSWAGDSGANVLTF
j_gene: TRBJ1-1; abundance: .; v_gene: TRBV10-1; d_gene: .; CDR3nt: TGCGCCAGCAGTGAGTCCGGGAAACAGGGTCGGACTGAAGCTTTCTTT; CDR3aa: CASSESGKQGRTEAFF
j_gene: TRBJ1-3; abundance: many; v_gene: TRBV19; d_gene: TRBD1; CDR3nt: TGTGCCAGTAGTGTACCTACCGGGACAGGAGGAAACACCATATATTTT; CDR3aa: CASSVPTGTGGNTIYF
j_gene: TRBJ2-5; abundance: .; v_gene: TRBV11-2; d_gene: TRBD1; CDR3nt: TGTGCCAGCAGCTTACTCGGTACAGGGGAGAAAGAGACCCAGTACTTC; CDR3aa: CASSLLGTGEKETQYF
j_gene: TRBJ2-7; abundance: .; v_gene: TRBV3-1/TRBV3-2; d_gene: TRBD1; CDR3nt: TGTGCCAGCAGCCAAGAAGATGGGGAACAGGGGGCGCGATACGAGCAGTACTTC; CDR3aa: CASSQEDGEQGARYEQYF
j_gene: TRBJ2-3; abundance: .; v_gene: TRBV3-1/TRBV3-2; d_gene: TRBD2; CDR3nt: TGTGCCAGCAGCCAAGACAGCCCGCCTAGCGGGGGCACAGATACGCAGTATTTT; CDR3aa: CASSQDSPPSGGTDTQYF
j_gene: TRBJ2-1; abundance: .; v_gene: TRBV3-1/TRBV3-2; d_gene: TRBD1; CDR3nt: TGTGCCAGCAGCCAAGGGGGGACAGGGTCCTACAATGAGCAGTTCTTC; CDR3aa: CASSQGGTGSYNEQFF
j_gene: TRBJ2-2; abundance: .; v_gene: TRBV10-1; d_gene: TRBD1; CDR3nt: TGCGCCAGCAGTGATAACAGGGGCTACACCGGGGAGCTGTTTTTT; CDR3aa: CASSDNRGYTGELFF